The 7 T cell receptor beta chains reported below all come from one sample, sequenced in a study of blood T cell repertoires in COVID-19. The protocol was immunoSEQ multiplex PCR, while the TCRdb copy is restricted to in-frame clones and leaves out a portion. The data contain fewer than 80,000 clones, roughly 90% of them singletons. Material for sequencing was peripheral blood. These receptors all stem from a man in his fifties or sixties with acute or convalescent COVID-19.

This sequence joins TRBV15 and TRBJ2-7, with 11 bases identical to TRBD1. Germline V CDR1 and CDR2: LNHNV, YYDKDF (reference sequence). The CDR3 is made up of 17 amino acids. The V and J ends lost 0 bases and 2 bases, in that order; junction bases with no gene match: 6. This chain's CDR3 is CATSRDWPGQGAYEQYF. Here the CDR3 DNA reads TGTGCCACCAGCAGAGATTGGCCGGGACAGGGGGCCTACGAGCAGTACTTC.

The chain uses TRBV20-1 and TRBJ2-3; D not certain. The germline CDR1 and CDR2 sequences are DFQATT and SNEGSKA (reference sequence). The V and J ends lost 3 bases and 4 bases respectively, with 11 bases between them. This CDR3 has 13 residues. CDR3 bases: TGCAGTGCTAGTATTATTCTGTCAGATACGCAGTATTTT. Translation gives CSASIILSDTQYF.

The V call is TRBV27, the J call TRBJ2-7; 10 nucleotides agree with TRBD2. The CDR3 spans 14 residues. Germline CDR1 reads MNHEY; CDR2 reads SMNVEV (reference sequence). V shed 7 bases and J 0 bases; nucleotides not matched to a gene: 3. In nucleotides, the CDR3 is TGTGCCAGCACAGCGGGAGGGGTCTCCTACGAGCAGTACTTC. This codes for CASTAGGVSYEQYF.

The V gene is TRBV5-1, the J gene TRBJ1-1, with a weak D call TRBD1 (5 bases). The CDR3 runs to 13 residues. Looked up from germline, CDR1 is SGHRS and CDR2 is YFSETQ. Trimming removed 1 base at V and 8 bases at J, with 12 bases between. DNA of the CDR3: TGCGCCAGCAGCTTGACGGGGGGTCAGGAAGCTTTCTTT. Translation gives CASSLTGGQEAFF.

The V call is TRBV5-1, the J call TRBJ2-3; 10 nucleotides agree with TRBD2. Germline CDR1 is SGHRS and CDR2 is YFSETQ. V was pared by 0 bases and J by 2 bases, with 9 bases of the junction left unmatched. There are 18 residues in the CDR3. CDR3 in DNA: TGCGCCAGCAGCTTGGAGTCGGCTAGCGGGAGCCTCACAGATACGCAGTATTTT. Translation: CASSLESASGSLTDTQYF.

The chain uses TRBV5-1 and TRBJ2-3, with TRBD1 matching over 7 bases. V was pared by 6 bases and J by 6 bases, with 1 base of the junction left unmatched. This CDR3 spans 11 amino acids. Germline V gives CDR1 SGHRS, CDR2 YFSETQ. CDR3 loop: CASTRGDTQYF. Here the CDR3 DNA reads TGCGCCAGCACCAGGGGGGATACGCAGTATTTT. Variable domain in full (rest from reference TRBV5-1 and TRBJ2-3): KAGVTQTPRYLIKTRGQQVTLSCSPISGHRSVSWYQQTPGQGLQFLFEYFSETQRNKGNFPGRFSGRQFSNSRSEMNVSTLELGDSALYLCASTRGDTQYFGPGTRLTVL.

V and J are TRBV6-5 and TRBJ2-7; 14 nucleotides align to TRBD2. Trimming cost V 4 bases and J 3 bases; bases outside gene matches: 2. From germline, CDR1 is MNHEY and CDR2 SVGAGI. This CDR3 is built from 15 residues. In nucleotides, the CDR3 is TGTGCCAGCAGTTTCGGGACTAGCGGGAGCTACGAGCAGTACTTC. Protein product: CASSFGTSGSYEQYF.